The present TCR beta chain was sequenced within a study of cytomegalovirus exposure and HLA in healthy donors. Regarding the study as a whole: Reported results showed that the classifier diagnosed cytomegalovirus status with high specificity and sensitivity. TCR beta chains numbering some 150 were designated cytomegalovirus-associated.

On this clone itself: Its specificity is unknown.

Donors came from a validation cohort of over a hundred subjects, distinct from the first 666-subject cohort. Germline V CDR1 and CDR2: SGHRS, YFSETQ. V was clipped by 4 bases and J by 2 bases; unmatched bases: 12. The CDR3 runs 17 residues. Only in-frame clones appear in the TCRdb table, and some are missing; sequencing was by immunoSEQ multiplex PCR. Of some 170,000 clones in the sample, around 81% were seen once. What was sequenced was PBMCs. V and J are TRBV5-1 and TRBJ2-3; 8 nucleotides align to TRBD2. The TCR sequence derives from a man younger than 45 in good health and CMV-seropositive. Here the CDR3 DNA reads TGCGCCAGCAGCCCTGGGGCGGGGGGAGGCATCACAGATACGCAGTATTTT. Translated, it gives CASSPGAGGGITDTQYF.